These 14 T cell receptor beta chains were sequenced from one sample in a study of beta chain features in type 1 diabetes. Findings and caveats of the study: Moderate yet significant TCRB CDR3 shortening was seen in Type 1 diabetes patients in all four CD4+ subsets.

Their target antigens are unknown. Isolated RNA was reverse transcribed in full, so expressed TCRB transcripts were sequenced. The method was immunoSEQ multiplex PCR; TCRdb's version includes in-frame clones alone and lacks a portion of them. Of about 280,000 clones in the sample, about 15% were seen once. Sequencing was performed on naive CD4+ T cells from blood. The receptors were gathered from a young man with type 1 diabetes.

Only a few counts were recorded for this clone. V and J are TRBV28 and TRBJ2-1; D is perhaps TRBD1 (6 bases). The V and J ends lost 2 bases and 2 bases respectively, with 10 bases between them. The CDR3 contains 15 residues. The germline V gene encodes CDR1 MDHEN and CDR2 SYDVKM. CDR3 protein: CASSLVGGPYNEQFF. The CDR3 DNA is TGTGCCAGCAGTTTAGTTGGGGGCCCCTACAATGAGCAGTTCTTC.

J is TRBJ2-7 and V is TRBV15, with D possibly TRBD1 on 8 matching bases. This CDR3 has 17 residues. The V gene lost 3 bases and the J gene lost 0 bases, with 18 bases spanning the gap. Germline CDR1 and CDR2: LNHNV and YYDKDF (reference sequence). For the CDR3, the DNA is TGTGCCACCAGCAGCCCCGGGGGGACAGGAAGCTCCTACGAGCAGTACTTC. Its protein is CATSSPGGTGSSYEQYF. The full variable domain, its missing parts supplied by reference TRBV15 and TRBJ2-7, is DAMVIQNPRYQVTQFGKPVTLSCSQTLNHNVMYWYQQKSSQAPKLLFHYYDKDFNNEADTPDNFQSRRPNTSFCFLDIRSPGLGDTAMYLCATSSPGGTGSSYEQYFGPGTRLTVT.

The CDR3 DNA sequence: TGTGCCACCAGCAAGCGGGACCACTATGGCTACACCTTC. It translates to CATSKRDHYGYTF. The chain uses TRBV15 and TRBJ1-2, with D maybe TRBD1 (5 bases). Trimming cost V 4 bases and J 3 bases, with 9 bases left between them. The CDR3 loop spans 13 amino acids. Germline CDR1 is LNHNV and CDR2 is YYDKDF (reference sequence).

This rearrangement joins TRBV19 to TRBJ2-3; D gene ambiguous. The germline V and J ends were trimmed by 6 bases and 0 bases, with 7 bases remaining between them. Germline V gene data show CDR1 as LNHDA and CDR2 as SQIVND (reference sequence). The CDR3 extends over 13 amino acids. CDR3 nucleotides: TGTGCCAGTAGGCTGGGCAGCACAGATACGCAGTATTTT. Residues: CASRLGSTDTQYF.

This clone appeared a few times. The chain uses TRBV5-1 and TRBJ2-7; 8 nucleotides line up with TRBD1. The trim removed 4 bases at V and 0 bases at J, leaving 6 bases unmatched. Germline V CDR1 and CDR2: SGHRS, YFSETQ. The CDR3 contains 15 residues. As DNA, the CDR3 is TGCGCCAGCAGCGGGACAGGTTTCAGCTCCTACGAGCAGTACTTC. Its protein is CASSGTGFSSYEQYF.

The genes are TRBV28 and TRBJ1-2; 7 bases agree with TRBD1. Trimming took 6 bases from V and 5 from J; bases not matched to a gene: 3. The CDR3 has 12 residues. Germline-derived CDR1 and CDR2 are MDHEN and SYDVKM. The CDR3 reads CASRTRGYGYTF. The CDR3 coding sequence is TGTGCCAGCAGAACCAGGGGGTATGGCTACACCTTC.

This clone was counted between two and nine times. CDR3 nucleotides: TGTGCCAGCAGCTTTTCGAGGGGGCCGGCGAATACGCAGTATTTT. Its translation is CASSFSRGPANTQYF. The gene calls are TRBV4-2 and TRBJ2-3; TRBD1 agrees at 7 bases. V shed 5 bases, J shed 7 bases, and the junction held 12 bases outside the gene matches. Germline CDR1 and CDR2: LGHNA and YNFKEQ. This CDR3 comprises 15 residues.

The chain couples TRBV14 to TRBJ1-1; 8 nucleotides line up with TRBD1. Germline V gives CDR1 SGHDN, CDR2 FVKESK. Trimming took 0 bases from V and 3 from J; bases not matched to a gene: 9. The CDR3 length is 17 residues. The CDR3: CASSQDRPGGEDTEAFF. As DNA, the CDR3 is TGTGCCAGCAGCCAAGATAGGCCAGGGGGCGAGGACACTGAAGCTTTCTTT.

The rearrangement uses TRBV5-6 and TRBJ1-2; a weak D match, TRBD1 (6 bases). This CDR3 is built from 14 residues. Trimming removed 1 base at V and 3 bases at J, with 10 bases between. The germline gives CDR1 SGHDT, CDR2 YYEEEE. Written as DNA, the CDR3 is TGTGCCAGCAGCTTGCAGGGGAACGACTATGGCTACACCTTC. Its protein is CASSLQGNDYGYTF.

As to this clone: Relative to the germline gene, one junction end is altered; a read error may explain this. The CDR3 sequence is CATSNGQGAIGANVLTF. CDR3 DNA sequence: TGCGCCACCAGCAACGGACAGGGGGCGATCGGGGCCAACGTCCTGACTTTC. J is TRBJ2-6 and V is TRBV5-1; TRBD1 agrees at 11 bases. The CDR3 extends over 17 amino acids. Germline V gives CDR1 SGHRS, CDR2 YFSETQ. Variable domain in full (rest from reference TRBV5-1 and TRBJ2-6): KAGVTQTPRYLIKTRGQQVTLSCSPISGHRSVSWYQQTPGQGLQFLFEYFSETQRNKGNFPGRFSGRQFSNSRSEMNVSTLELGDSALYLCATSNGQGAIGANVLTFGAGSRLTVL.

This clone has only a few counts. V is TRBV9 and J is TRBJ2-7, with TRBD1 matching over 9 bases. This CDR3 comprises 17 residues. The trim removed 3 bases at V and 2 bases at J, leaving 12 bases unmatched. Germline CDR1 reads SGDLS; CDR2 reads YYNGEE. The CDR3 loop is CASSETTGQGGPYEQYF. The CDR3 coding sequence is TGTGCCAGCAGCGAAACAACGGGACAGGGAGGTCCCTACGAGCAGTACTTC.

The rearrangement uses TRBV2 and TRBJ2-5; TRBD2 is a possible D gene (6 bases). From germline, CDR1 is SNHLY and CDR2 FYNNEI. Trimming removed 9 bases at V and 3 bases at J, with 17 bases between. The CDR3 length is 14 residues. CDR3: CASGEDLYEETQYF. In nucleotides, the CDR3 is TGTGCCAGTGGGGAGGACCTTTACGAAGAGACCCAGTACTTC.

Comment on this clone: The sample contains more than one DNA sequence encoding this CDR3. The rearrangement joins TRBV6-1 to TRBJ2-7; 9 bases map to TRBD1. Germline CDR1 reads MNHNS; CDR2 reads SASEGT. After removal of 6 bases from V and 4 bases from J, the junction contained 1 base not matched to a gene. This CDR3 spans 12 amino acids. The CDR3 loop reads CASRDRGYEQYF. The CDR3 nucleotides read TGTGCCAGCAGGGACAGGGGTTACGAGCAGTACTTC.

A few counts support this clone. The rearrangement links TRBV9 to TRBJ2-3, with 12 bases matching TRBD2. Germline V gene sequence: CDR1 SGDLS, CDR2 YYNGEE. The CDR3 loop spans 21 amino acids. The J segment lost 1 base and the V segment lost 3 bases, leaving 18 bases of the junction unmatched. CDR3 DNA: TGTGCCAGCAGCGCCCAAGGACAGCCGGGACTAGCGGGCGGTGGCACAGATACGCAGTATTTT. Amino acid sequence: CASSAQGQPGLAGGGTDTQYF.